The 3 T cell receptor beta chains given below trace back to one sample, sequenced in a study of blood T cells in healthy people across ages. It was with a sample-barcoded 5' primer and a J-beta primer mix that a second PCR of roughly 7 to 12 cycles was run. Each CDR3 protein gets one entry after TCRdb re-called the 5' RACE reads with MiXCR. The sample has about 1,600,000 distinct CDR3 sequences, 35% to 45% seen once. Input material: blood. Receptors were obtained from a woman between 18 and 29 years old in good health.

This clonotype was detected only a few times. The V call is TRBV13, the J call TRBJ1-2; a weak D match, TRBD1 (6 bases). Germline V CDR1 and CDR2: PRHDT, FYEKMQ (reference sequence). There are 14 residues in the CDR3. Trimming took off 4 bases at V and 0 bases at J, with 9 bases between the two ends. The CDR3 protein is CASSWDIANYGYTF. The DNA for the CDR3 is TGTGCCAGCAGCTGGGACATCGCTAACTATGGCTACACCTTC. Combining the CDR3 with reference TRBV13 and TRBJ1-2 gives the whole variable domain AAGVIQSPRHLIKEKRETATLKCYPIPRHDTVYWYQQGPGQDPQFLISFYEKMQSDKGSIPDRFSAQQFSDYHSELNMSSLELGDSALYFCASSWDIANYGYTFGSGTRLTVV.

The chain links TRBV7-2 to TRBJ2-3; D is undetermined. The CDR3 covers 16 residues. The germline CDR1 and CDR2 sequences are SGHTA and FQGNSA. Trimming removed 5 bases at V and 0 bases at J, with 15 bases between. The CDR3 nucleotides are TGTGCCAGCAGCCCACGGCCGGAGACTAGCACAGATACGCAGTATTTT. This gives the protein CASSPRPETSTDTQYF.

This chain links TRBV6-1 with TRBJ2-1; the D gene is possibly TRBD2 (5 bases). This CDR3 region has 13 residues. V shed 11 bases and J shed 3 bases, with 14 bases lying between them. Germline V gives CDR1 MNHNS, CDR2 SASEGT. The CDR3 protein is CAVSGSVYNEQFF. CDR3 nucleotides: TGTGCCGTCTCGGGGTCTGTCTACAATGAGCAGTTCTTC.